This is a list of T cell receptor beta chains from one sample in a study of blood T cell repertoires in COVID-19. The assay was immunoSEQ multiplex PCR, and TCRdb's table has in-frame clones only and misses some. The data contain roughly 67,000 clones, about four fifths of them singletons. The source material was peripheral blood. The receptors shown here come from a man aged 50 to 59 with active COVID-19. CDR3s include the opening cysteine and the closing phenylalanine or tryptophan. A D gene is named only where the DNA matches it firmly. Size is stated for part of the rows, as once, few or many counts, or as a class when the clone is expanded.

length	size	V	J	D	CDR3	DNA
14	NA	TRBV18	TRBJ1-1	NA	CASSPPGLNTEAFF	TGTGCCAGCTCACCACCGGGCTTGAACACTGAAGCTTTCTTT
13	NA	TRBV5-5	TRBJ2-7	NA	CASASVVSGEQYF	TGTGCCAGCGCCTCGGTTGTTTCTGGCGAGCAGTACTTC
13	NA	TRBV9	TRBJ2-1	NA	CASSVQVSHEQFF	TGTGCCAGCAGCGTACAGGTGTCCCATGAGCAGTTCTTC
14	medium-sized	TRBV19	TRBJ1-1	TRBD1	CASSISGQGSEAFF	TGTGCCAGTAGTATATCGGGACAGGGTTCTGAAGCTTTCTTT
19	once	TRBV18	TRBJ2-6	TRBD1	CASSITPGGLGSGANVLTF	TGTGCCAGCTCAATAACTCCAGGGGGATTAGGCTCTGGGGCCAACGTCCTGACTTTC
18	NA	TRBV4-2	TRBJ2-1	TRBD2	CASSQDRWLAGGGNEQFF	TGTGCCAGCAGCCAAGATAGGTGGCTAGCGGGGGGCGGAAATGAGCAGTTCTTC
14	NA	TRBV27	TRBJ1-5	NA	CASSFRGSDQPQHF	TGTGCCAGCAGTTTTAGGGGATCCGATCAGCCCCAGCATTTT
14	many	TRBV4-1	TRBJ2-1	TRBD2	CASSYSGGVNEQFF	TGCGCCAGCAGCTATTCCGGGGGGGTCAATGAGCAGTTCTTC
13	NA	TRBV9	TRBJ2-1	NA	CASSIGQSNEQFF	TGTGCCAGTAGCATAGGGCAGTCCAATGAGCAGTTCTTC
13	NA	TRBV6-5	TRBJ1-2	NA	CASSFSLGYGYTF	TGTGCCAGCAGTTTCTCACTAGGCTATGGCTACACCTTC
13	NA	TRBV6-5	TRBJ2-1	TRBD1	CASRRGQGNEQFF	TGTGCCAGCAGGCGGGGACAGGGCAATGAGCAGTTCTTC
14	NA	TRBV5-5	TRBJ2-7	NA	CASSLGQPTYEQYF	TGTGCCAGCAGCCTTGGACAGCCGACCTACGAGCAGTACTTC
15	NA	TRBV3-1/TRBV3-2	TRBJ1-2	NA	CASSREGGVNYGYTF	TGTGCCAGCAGCCGCGAAGGGGGGGTTAACTATGGCTACACCTTC
15	NA	TRBV19	TRBJ2-1	NA	CASSMVGRAQNEQFF	TGTGCCAGTAGCATGGTAGGGAGAGCCCAAAATGAGCAGTTCTTC
15	NA	TRBV7-6	TRBJ1-5	NA	CASSYNDRSNQPQHF	TGTGCCAGCAGCTATAACGACAGGTCCAATCAGCCCCAGCATTTT
14	NA	TRBV5-6	TRBJ2-2	TRBD1	CASSPTGGGGELFF	TGTGCCAGCAGCCCGACAGGGGGCGGCGGGGAGCTGTTTTTT
15	NA	TRBV4-3	TRBJ2-5	TRBD2	CASSPRLAGVETQYF	TGCGCCAGCAGCCCCCGGCTAGCGGGGGTGGAGACCCAGTACTTC
16	NA	TRBV6-5	TRBJ1-6	NA	CASSYSRYSYNSPLHF	TGTGCCAGCAGTTACTCGCGGTACTCCTATAATTCACCCCTCCACTTT
16	NA	TRBV27	TRBJ1-2	NA	CASSSLDRYFNYGYTF	TGTGCCAGCAGTTCCCTCGACAGATACTTTAACTATGGCTACACCTTC
14	NA	TRBV10-3	TRBJ2-5	NA	CAISDQGLVATQYF	TGTGCCATCAGTGATCAGGGGCTTGTCGCGACCCAGTACTTC
12	NA	TRBV9	TRBJ2-7	NA	CASSVTPGEQYF	TGTGCCAGCAGCGTTACCCCCGGCGAGCAGTACTTC
12	few	TRBV2	TRBJ2-7	NA	CASSRQEPSAYF	TGTGCCAGCAGCAGACAGGAGCCCTCAGCGTACTTC